The rows below give T cell receptor beta chains drawn from one sample of a study of CD8 T cells in ankylosing spondylitis. TCRdb re-called the 5' RACE reads with MiXCR, one entry per CDR3 protein. The table lists tens of thousands of distinct CDR3 sequences, under 30% of them singletons. Sequenced input: blood, either unsorted or a sorted T cell fraction (not recorded which). These receptors originate from a male donor with ankylosing spondylitis or in good health (not recorded which). The CDR3 runs from the conserved cysteine through the conserved F or W.

j_call | v_call | cdr3_aa
TRBJ2-3 | TRBV6-1 | CASSGGLAGASTDTQYF
TRBJ2-3 | TRBV18 | CASSPLLGPTDTQYF
TRBJ1-1 | TRBV25-1 | CASTPSPTEAFF
TRBJ2-7 | TRBV6-5 | CASSYGGTGSYEQYF
TRBJ1-2 | TRBV12-3/TRBV12-4 | CASSSTGLGYTF
TRBJ2-1 | TRBV9 | CASSVADGRYNEQFF
TRBJ1-1 | TRBV28 | CASSLRQEKAFF
TRBJ2-5 | TRBV29-1 | CSVSGGSRSQYF
TRBJ2-6 | TRBV20-1 | CSARGGQGISGANVLTF
TRBJ1-1 | TRBV28 | CASTLGTYEQAFF
TRBJ1-4 | TRBV5-1 | CASSEINEKLFF
TRBJ1-2 | TRBV28 | CASSFSGGGYTF
TRBJ2-3 | TRBV6-1 | CASSEGRLAVPDTQYF
TRBJ1-2 | TRBV11-2 | CASSPAPVGTGRYGYTF
TRBJ1-1 | TRBV5-1 | CASSQRQGRAEAFF
TRBJ1-2 | TRBV5-1 | CASSSGTVSGYTF
TRBJ2-3 | TRBV5-1 | CASSFQPGQGEDTQYF
TRBJ2-3 | TRBV29-1 | CSVVDAGGRFGTDTQYF
TRBJ1-5 | TRBV5-5 | CASSLTGDNFNQPQHF
TRBJ1-5 | TRBV6-1 | CASSDFSGGRSNQPQHF
TRBJ2-7 | TRBV5-4 | CASSVPGQNYEQYF
TRBJ2-3 | TRBV4-1 | CASSQVVAGGFTDTQYF
TRBJ1-1 | TRBV20-1 | CSAPHWGAINTEAFF
TRBJ1-1 | TRBV12-3/TRBV12-4 | CASRLGGGNTEAFF
TRBJ2-5 | TRBV6-5 | CASSYSTNQETQYF
TRBJ1-2 | TRBV5-1 | CASSYRRDSSEGYTF
TRBJ2-1 | TRBV7-3 | CASRPSGDNEQFF
TRBJ2-1 | TRBV7-2 | CASSWDSRNEQFF
TRBJ1-5 | TRBV12-3/TRBV12-4 | CASREGTGIQPQHF
TRBJ2-1 | TRBV29-1 | CSVDAVAGVGLDEQFF
TRBJ1-1 | TRBV2 | CASSMVLGTEAFF
TRBJ2-5 | TRBV11-3 | CASSLSQSGTQYF
TRBJ2-2 | TRBV24-1 | CATGRPSDTGELFF
TRBJ2-3 | TRBV12-3/TRBV12-4 | CASSHGLAGETDTQYF
TRBJ2-3 | TRBV20-1 | CSAPPPVATDTQYF
TRBJ2-5 | TRBV4-2 | CASSQSGSLVQETQYF
TRBJ2-7 | TRBV7-9 | CASSLGPGEQYF
TRBJ2-1 | TRBV6-6 | CATGGLYNEQFF
TRBJ1-5 | TRBV12-3/TRBV12-4 | CASSFTGELNQPQHF
TRBJ1-1 | TRBV20-1 | CSAEDRADTEAFF
TRBJ2-1 | TRBV5-1 | CASSLTYGTGVDEQFF
TRBJ2-2 | TRBV14 | CASRVTGNTGELFF